Sequencing of this T cell receptor beta chain was carried out in a study of Graves' ophthalmopathy and Graves' hyperthyroidism. The overall study: Investigators collected peripheral blood at initial diagnosis, before any treatment was given.

Scientists amplified the TCR beta CDR3 regions from RNA transcripts. The authors performed first-round RT-PCR with HTBI primers and then a second-round multiplex PCR. A single record per CDR3 protein comes from TCRdb applying MiXCR to the multiplex PCR reads. This table holds hundreds of thousands of distinct CDR3 sequences, approximately 39% found once. In its sample, this clonotype was seen many times. The TCR was taken from an adult man with Graves' ophthalmopathy. Sample: peripheral blood.

In DNA, the CDR3 is TGTGCCAGCAGAGAGGGACAGGGCACTCAGCCCCAGCATTTT. Translation: CASREGQGTQPQHF. The chain is built from TRBV12-3 or TRBV12-4 and TRBJ1-5, with 9 nucleotides matching TRBD1. This CDR3 contains 14 residues. Losses at the gene ends were 6 bases for V and 6 bases for J; bases not matched to a gene: 6.